Presented here are 25 T cell receptor beta chains from one specimen sequenced in a study of cytomegalovirus exposure and HLA in healthy donors. Researchers ran the PCR with 60 Vbeta and 13 Jbeta primers. Some clones are missing from TCRdb's copy, which holds only in-frame ones; the method was immunoSEQ multiplex PCR. The table has roughly 90,000 clones, about nine tenths seen once. Sample: PBMCs. Receptors originate from a man younger than 35 in good health and CMV-seronegative.

The chain joins TRBV6-5 to TRBJ2-2; maybe TRBD2 (5 bases). Trimming took 2 bases from V and 7 from J, leaving 8 bases between them. CDR1 and CDR2 (germline): MNHEY, SVGAGI. The CDR3 extends over 13 amino acids. CDR3 sequence: CASSYGRGGELFF. The CDR3 DNA sequence: TGTGCCAGCAGTTACGGCCGGGGCGGGGAGCTGTTTTTT.

V is TRBV5-6 and J is TRBJ2-1; 10 bases are a match to TRBD1. The germline V gene has CDR1 SGHDT and CDR2 YYEEEE. The CDR3 is made up of 16 amino acids. The V gene end was trimmed by 4 bases and the J gene end by 3 bases; junction bases not matched to a gene: 7. This chain's CDR3 is CASSKTRDRGYNEQFF. CDR3 coding DNA: TGTGCCAGCAGCAAGACCCGGGACAGGGGCTACAATGAGCAGTTCTTC.

The chain combines TRBV5-4 with TRBJ2-2; 9 bases line up with TRBD2. This CDR3 is 15 amino acids long. Losses at the gene ends were 1 base for V and 5 bases for J; bases not matched to a gene: 3. The germline CDR1 and CDR2 sequences are SGHNT and YYREEE (reference sequence). DNA of the CDR3: TGTGCCAGCAGCTTGTCGCTAGCGGGGACCGGGGAGCTGTTTTTT. Translating it yields CASSLSLAGTGELFF.

The chain combines TRBV28 with TRBJ1-2; 8 bases match TRBD1. Unmatched junction bases numbered 8, after V lost 5 bases and J lost 6 bases. The germline gives CDR1 MDHEN, CDR2 SYDVKM. The CDR3 consists of 14 residues. The CDR3 loop is CASSTQPGGHGYTF. The CDR3 nucleotides are TGTGCCAGCAGTACACAACCAGGGGGCCATGGCTACACCTTC.

This clone was seen a few times. It differs at one base from a far larger clone, so likely a read error. Other DNA sequences within the sample encode an identical CDR3. This rearrangement joins TRBV7-9 to TRBJ2-7; D not resolved. Germline V gives CDR1 SEHNR, CDR2 FQNEAQ (reference sequence). There are 13 residues in the CDR3. The V end was cut by 5 bases, the J end by 6 bases, with 14 bases between. The CDR3 sequence is CASSPGPDREQYF. The CDR3 nucleotides read TGTGCCAGCAGCCCCGGTCCCGATCGCGAGCAGTACTTC.

The genes are TRBV25-1 and TRBJ2-7; 10 nucleotides align to TRBD1. Germline V gene sequence: CDR1 MGHDK, CDR2 SYGVNS. The CDR3 contains 14 residues. Unmatched junction bases numbered 2, after V lost 5 bases and J lost 1 base. This CDR3 reads CASSPGQGSYEQYF. DNA for the CDR3: TGTGCCAGCAGTCCGGGACAGGGGTCCTACGAGCAGTACTTC.

This chain joins TRBV9 and TRBJ1-5; D uncertain. The germline gives CDR1 SGDLS, CDR2 YYNGEE. V lost 0 bases to trimming and J lost 4 bases, with 8 bases between them. The CDR3 is 14 amino acids. DNA for the CDR3: TGTGCCAGCAGCGTAGGGGCAATTAATCAGCCCCAGCATTTT. Translating gives CASSVGAINQPQHF.

The V and J genes are TRBV27 and TRBJ2-7, with D possibly matching TRBD1 (5 bases). Trimming took off 0 bases at V and 2 bases at J, with 8 bases between the two ends. The CDR3 is made up of 14 amino acids. Germline V CDR1 and CDR2: MNHEY, SMNVEV (reference sequence). CDR3 region: CASSLSNRPYEQYF. CDR3 nucleotides: TGTGCCAGCAGTTTATCTAACAGGCCCTACGAGCAGTACTTC.

The chain joins TRBV6-5 to TRBJ2-7; 8 bases fit TRBD2. Germline lookup yields CDR1 MNHEY and CDR2 SVGAGI. V lost 5 bases and J lost 4; bases outside the gene matches: 10. This CDR3 contains 15 residues. CDR3 amino acids: CASSPLAGGKYEQYF. The CDR3 coding sequence is TGTGCCAGCAGTCCACTGGCGGGAGGAAAGTACGAGCAGTACTTC.

CDR3 coding DNA: TGTGCCAGTAGTATACTAGCGGGACGCTCCTACGAGCAGTACTTC. This gives the protein CASSILAGRSYEQYF. The chain combines TRBV19 with TRBJ2-7; 9 bases are shared with TRBD2. Germline V gene data show CDR1 as LNHDA and CDR2 as SQIVND (reference sequence). V dropped 2 bases and J dropped 0; count of bases not matched to a gene: 2. The CDR3 is made up of 15 amino acids.

The CDR3 spells CASSRTSGRAGNEQFF. CDR3 DNA: TGTGCCAGCAGCCGGACTAGCGGGAGGGCAGGGAATGAGCAGTTCTTC. The chain recombines TRBV2 with TRBJ2-1; 15 nucleotides agree with TRBD2. With 6 bases clipped from V and 7 bases from J, the junction kept 7 bases outside the gene matches. The CDR3 consists of 16 residues. Germline CDR1 SNHLY, CDR2 FYNNEI.

For the CDR3, the DNA is TGTGCCAGCAGCTTTACCGGGGTGTCCTACGAGCAGTACTTC. Translating gives CASSFTGVSYEQYF. The chain carries TRBV5-5 and TRBJ2-5; a possible D gene is TRBD2 (5 bases). The J call is in doubt because the DNA end fits TRBJ2-7 better. Germline-derived CDR1 and CDR2 are SGHKS and YYEKEE (reference sequence). The CDR3 has 14 residues.

The chain is built from TRBV7-2 and TRBJ2-5, with D maybe TRBD1 (5 bases). CDR3 size: 14 residues. Trimming removed 2 bases at V and 5 bases at J, with 12 bases between. Germline values: CDR1 SGHTA, CDR2 FQGNSA. The CDR3 is CASSLTLGRETQYF. The DNA for the CDR3 is TGTGCCAGCAGCTTAACTCTGGGGCGGGAGACCCAGTACTTC.

The rearrangement joins TRBV9 to TRBJ1-3; weak D call: TRBD1 (5 bases). Trimming removed 0 bases from V and 4 bases from J, with 11 bases in between. This CDR3 region has 15 residues. In germline, CDR1 is SGDLS, CDR2 YYNGEE. CDR3 sequence reads: CASSVDAGSGNTIYF. The CDR3 DNA follows: TGTGCCAGCAGCGTAGATGCAGGGTCCGGAAACACCATATATTTT.

With respect to this clone: Other DNA sequences from this sample encode an identical CDR3 as well. The chain uses TRBV6-5 and TRBJ1-2, with TRBD1 matching over 10 bases. Germline V gives CDR1 MNHEY, CDR2 SVGAGI. Trimming took 6 bases from V and 8 from J; bases not matched to a gene: 6. CDR3 length: 13 residues. The DNA for the CDR3 is TGTGCCAGCAGGAGGACAGGGGGAAGGGGCTACACCTTC. This sequence encodes CASRRTGGRGYTF.

The chain employs TRBV28 and TRBJ1-4; the D gene is possibly TRBD1 (6 bases). Trimming took 5 bases from V and 4 from J, leaving 17 bases between them. The CDR3 has 16 residues. Germline CDR1 is MDHEN and CDR2 is SYDVKM. The CDR3 region is CASSPTSTGLNEKLFF. The CDR3 nucleotides are TGTGCCAGCAGTCCAACCTCGACAGGTCTTAATGAAAAACTGTTTTTT.

The J gene is TRBJ1-6, the V gene TRBV7-9; 8 bases are a match to TRBD1. Per the germline V gene, CDR1 is SEHNR and CDR2 is FQNEAQ (reference sequence). V dropped 4 bases and J dropped 7; count of bases not matched to a gene: 6. The CDR3 runs 15 residues. CDR3 in amino acids: CASSSHGQGNSPLHF. CDR3 DNA sequence: TGTGCCAGCAGCTCTCATGGACAGGGCAATTCACCCCTCCACTTT.

Points on this clone: Compared with germline, one end of the junction differs, possibly owing to a read error. This chain uses TRBV7-2 with TRBJ2-3, with D hard to call. Per germline, CDR1 SGHTA and CDR2 FQGNSA. This CDR3 contains 12 residues. CDR3 sequence: CASSLGLQRPEF. The CDR3 DNA reads TGTGCCAGCAGCTTAGGGTTGCAGCGTCCCGAATTT.

The V gene is TRBV28, the J gene TRBJ1-1; D uncertain. This CDR3 region has 13 residues. V lost 5 bases to trimming and J lost 6 bases, with 13 bases between them. Germline loops: CDR1 MDHEN, CDR2 SYDVKM. CDR3 coding DNA: TGTGCCAGCAGTCCCGAGGGTCGCCCTGAAGCTTTCTTT. This translates into CASSPEGRPEAFF.

This CDR3 is CASRSTGLGNEKLFF. The CDR3 region has the DNA TGTGCCAGTCGTTCAACAGGGCTAGGTAATGAAAAACTGTTTTTT. The chain joins TRBV19 to TRBJ1-4, with D perhaps TRBD1 (6 bases). Germline V gene sequence: CDR1 LNHDA, CDR2 SQIVND (reference sequence). Trimming removed 8 bases from V and 4 bases from J, with 17 bases in between. This CDR3 is built from 15 residues.

The rearrangement joins TRBV7-3 to TRBJ2-1; TRBD2 matches 9 bases. CDR1 SGHTA and CDR2 FQGTGA come from the germline V gene. The trim removed 5 bases at V and 4 bases at J, leaving 3 bases unmatched. The CDR3 runs to 14 residues. The CDR3 here is CASSPGLAYNEQFF. The CDR3 region has the DNA TGTGCCAGCAGCCCGGGACTAGCTTACAATGAGCAGTTCTTC.

The chain couples TRBV9 to TRBJ2-1, with 8 bases aligning to TRBD2. The CDR3 has 16 amino acids. J gave up 5 bases and V 0 bases, and 7 bases lay outside the gene matches. Germline lookup yields CDR1 SGDLS and CDR2 YYNGEE. The CDR3, as DNA: TGTGCCAGCAGCGTAGGTAGCGGGGAGCGCAACAATGAGCAGTTCTTC. It translates to CASSVGSGERNNEQFF.

The chain links TRBV5-1 to TRBJ1-4, with 11 bases fitting TRBD1. Germline loops: CDR1 SGHRS, CDR2 YFSETQ. The CDR3 totals 14 residues. V lost 3 bases and J lost 8; bases outside the gene matches: 3. The CDR3 sequence: CASSYGTGGEKLFF. CDR3 coding DNA: TGCGCCAGCAGCTACGGGACAGGGGGAGAAAAACTGTTTTTT.

The chain links TRBV18 to TRBJ1-4; D gene unclear. The germline gives CDR1 KGHSH, CDR2 LQKENI. Between the trimmed V and J ends, which lost 5 bases and 0 bases, there was a span of 13 bases. CDR3 length: 16 amino acids. CDR3 DNA sequence: TGTGCCAGCTCAATCAACGCAGAAGCAACTAATGAAAAACTGTTTTTT. Translation gives CASSINAEATNEKLFF.

V gene TRBV2 combines with J gene TRBJ2-3; 8 bases match TRBD2. The CDR3 has 14 residues. V lost 6 bases and J lost 6; bases outside the gene matches: 8. Germline V gene sequence: CDR1 SNHLY, CDR2 FYNNEI. CDR3 residues: CASSSTSVTDTQYF. In DNA, the CDR3 is TGTGCCAGCAGCTCGACTAGCGTCACGGATACGCAGTATTTT.